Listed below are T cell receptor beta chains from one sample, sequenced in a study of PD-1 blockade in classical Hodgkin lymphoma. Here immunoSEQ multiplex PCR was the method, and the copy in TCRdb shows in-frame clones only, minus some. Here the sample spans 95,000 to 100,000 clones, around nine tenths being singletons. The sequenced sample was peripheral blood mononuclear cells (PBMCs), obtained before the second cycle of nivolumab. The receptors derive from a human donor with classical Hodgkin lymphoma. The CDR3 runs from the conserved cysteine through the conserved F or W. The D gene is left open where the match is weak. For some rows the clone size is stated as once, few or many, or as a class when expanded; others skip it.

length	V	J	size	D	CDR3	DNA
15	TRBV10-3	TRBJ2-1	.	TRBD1	CAIRTGVQGQNEQFF	TGTGCCATCAGGACAGGGGTCCAGGGACAGAATGAGCAGTTCTTC
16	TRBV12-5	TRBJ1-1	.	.	CASGLVRLVGNTEAFF	TGTGCTAGTGGTTTGGTACGGCTGGTGGGGAACACTGAAGCTTTCTTT
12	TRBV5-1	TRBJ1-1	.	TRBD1	CASSWTGAEAFF	TGCGCCAGCAGCTGGACAGGGGCTGAAGCTTTCTTT
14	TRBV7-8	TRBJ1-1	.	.	CASSPRSGETEAFF	TGTGCCAGCAGCCCTAGGAGCGGGGAGACTGAAGCTTTCTTT
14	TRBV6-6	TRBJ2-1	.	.	CASSYSLVGDEQFF	TGTGCCAGCAGTTACTCGCTTGTCGGCGATGAGCAGTTCTTC
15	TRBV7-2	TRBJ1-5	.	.	CASSFGSLSGQPQHF	TGTGCCAGCAGCTTCGGCAGCCTGTCGGGTCAGCCCCAGCATTTT
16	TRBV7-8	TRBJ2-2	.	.	CASSLAPSRQGTELFF	TGTGCCAGCAGCTTAGCGCCAAGCCGGCAGGGGACGGAGCTGTTTTTT
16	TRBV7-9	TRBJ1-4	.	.	CASSATGYATNEKLFF	TGTGCCAGCAGCGCCACAGGTTATGCAACTAATGAAAAACTGTTTTTT
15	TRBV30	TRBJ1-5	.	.	CAWGVPRGSNQPQHF	TGTGCCTGGGGAGTACCCCGAGGGAGCAATCAGCCCCAGCATTTT
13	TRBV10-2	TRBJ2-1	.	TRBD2	CASSTWRGEGQFF	TGCGCCAGCAGTACCTGGCGCGGGGAGGGTCAGTTCTTC
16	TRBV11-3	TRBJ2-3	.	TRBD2	CASSLDWRGGADTQYF	TGTGCCAGCAGCTTAGATTGGCGGGGGGGCGCAGATACGCAGTATTTT
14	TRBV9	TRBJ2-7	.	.	CASSVGGTAYEQYF	TGTGCCAGCAGCGTAGGGGGCACTGCCTACGAGCAGTACTTC
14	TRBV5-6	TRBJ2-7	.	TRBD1	CASSIGTGGREQYF	TGTGCCAGCAGCATAGGGACAGGGGGCCGGGAGCAGTACTTC
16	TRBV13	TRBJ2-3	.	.	CASSAKGGDGTDTQYF	TGTGCCAGCAGCGCTAAGGGCGGGGATGGCACAGATACGCAGTATTTT
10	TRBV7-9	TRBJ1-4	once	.	CASRYEKLFF	TGTGCCAGCAGGTATGAAAAACTGTTTTTT
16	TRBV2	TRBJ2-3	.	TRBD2	CASSELAGGNTDTQYF	TGTGCCAGCAGTGAACTAGCGGGGGGTAACACAGATACGCAGTATTTT